This T cell receptor beta chain comes out of a study of cytomegalovirus exposure and HLA in healthy donors. Study information: The early release's HLA-typed donors yielded 78 million or so unique TCRs. In terms of ancestry, the Caucasian-associated cluster contained about 80% of the roughly 400 genotyped donors. General study findings and limits: Some highly shared sequence variants likely arose as a pipeline artifact. In a later analysis, at a false discovery rate of 0.05, fewer than 20,000 TCR beta sequences were associated with HLA alleles.

Points on this clone: What it recognizes is unknown.

The PCR had 60 Vbeta and 13 Jbeta primers. The data were produced by immunoSEQ multiplex PCR, yet TCRdb's version contains in-frame clones alone and is incomplete. The sample lists 150,000 to 200,000 clones; more than 65% were seen once. V was cut by 4 bases and J by 5 bases, with 5 bases left in between. CDR3 length: 11 residues. The germline V gene encodes CDR1 MNHNS and CDR2 SASEGT. This sequence was found in a young man in good health and CMV-seropositive. The chain recombines TRBV6-1 with TRBJ2-5; D remains ambiguous. Sequencing was done on a sample of PBMCs. The CDR3 spells CASSGRETQYF. CDR3 sequence (DNA): TGTGCCAGCAGTGGCCGGGAGACCCAGTACTTC.